Each of the 24 T cell receptor beta chains below was sequenced from the same sample in a study of post-analysis software for immune sequencing data. The library was made from cDNA and included unique molecular identifiers. Each CDR3 protein gets one entry after TCRdb re-called the PCR reads with MiXCR. The sample lists about 540,000 distinct CDR3 sequences, 30% to 40% occurring once. General study results and limits: The study found TRBV5-6, TRBV5-1 and TRBV20-1 among a few TRBV segments more frequent in patients than controls.

For these receptors, no antigen is known. The specimen was blood. Receptors originate from a girl aged 2 to 17 with multiple sclerosis.

The chain combines TRBV5-1 with TRBJ2-3, with D hard to call. The CDR3 consists of 13 residues. V lost 0 bases and J 4 bases, leaving 6 bases between the germline ends. CDR1 and CDR2 from the germline V gene are SGHRS and YFSETQ. CDR3 protein: CASSLAQSDTQYF. DNA for the CDR3: TGCGCCAGCAGCTTGGCCCAGTCAGATACGCAGTATTTT.

This clonotype was detected a few times. The chain carries TRBV7-8 and TRBJ2-3, with TRBD2 identical over 9 bases. Trimming cost V 1 base and J 4 bases; bases outside gene matches: 6. Germline lookup yields CDR1 SGHVS and CDR2 FQNEAQ. This CDR3 is 16 amino acids long. CDR3 loop: CASSLGAGGLADTQYF. CDR3 sequence (DNA): TGTGCCAGCAGCTTAGGGGCGGGGGGGCTTGCAGATACGCAGTATTTT. The entire variable domain, with the rest obtained from reference TRBV7-8 and TRBJ2-3, is as follows: GAGVSQSPRYKVAKRGQDVALRCDPISGHVSLFWYQQALGQGPEFLTYFQNEAQLDKSGLPSDRFFAERPEGSVSTLKIQRTQQEDSAVYLCASSLGAGGLADTQYFGPGTRLTVL.

J is TRBJ2-3 and V is TRBV3-1; no clear D gene. The CDR3 loop spans 15 amino acids. The V and J ends lost 2 bases and 2 bases respectively, with 11 bases between them. Germline CDR1 reads LGHDT; CDR2 reads YNNKEL (reference sequence). CDR3 amino acids: CASSQLQPFTDTQYF. CDR3 DNA sequence: TGTGCCAGCAGCCAACTCCAACCCTTCACAGATACGCAGTATTTT.

The chain employs TRBV12-3 or TRBV12-4 and TRBJ1-6; D not resolved. V shed 6 bases and J shed 2 bases, with 11 bases lying between them. The CDR3 length is 15 residues. Here the CDR3 reads CASSSTGAYNSPLHF. For the CDR3, the DNA is TGTGCCAGCAGCTCAACCGGGGCCTATAATTCACCCCTCCACTTT.

Here the CDR3 DNA reads TGCAGTGCTAGAGTATTTTCCCGGGACAGGAGAACTTCCCTCCACTTT. It specifies CSARVFSRDRRTSLHF. This chain joins TRBV20-1 and TRBJ1-6; 8 nucleotides agree with TRBD1. Germline lookup yields CDR1 DFQATT and CDR2 SNEGSKA (reference sequence). This CDR3 contains 16 residues. V shed 1 base and J 14 bases; nucleotides not matched to a gene: 16.

The J gene is TRBJ1-2, the V gene TRBV29-1; possible D gene TRBD1, 5 bases. CDR3 length: 15 amino acids. Germline V lookup: CDR1 SQVTM, CDR2 ANQGSEA. V lost 4 bases, J lost 4 bases, and 19 bases lay in between. The CDR3: CSVVGRRQSRYGYTF. The CDR3 DNA reads TGCAGCGTTGTCGGGCGGAGACAGTCACGCTATGGCTACACCTTC.

The chain uses TRBV10-3 and TRBJ2-1; 13 bases agree with TRBD2. With 3 bases clipped from V and 8 bases from J, the junction kept 1 base outside the gene matches. Germline-derived CDR1 and CDR2 are ENHRY and SYGVKD. The CDR3 length is 14 residues. CDR3 sequence reads: CAISELAGGHEQFF. For the CDR3, the DNA is TGTGCCATCAGTGAACTAGCGGGGGGGCATGAGCAGTTCTTC.

V is TRBV7-8 and J is TRBJ2-1, with D perhaps matching TRBD1 (5 bases). There are 13 residues in the CDR3. Germline loops: CDR1 SGHVS, CDR2 FQNEAQ. V shed 4 bases and J shed 7 bases, with 11 bases lying between them. As DNA, the CDR3 is TGTGCCAGCAGCTCGCGACAGAGAAATGAGCAGTTCTTC. This sequence encodes CASSSRQRNEQFF.

This sequence joins TRBV3-1 and TRBJ2-5; no clear D. In germline, CDR1 is LGHDT, CDR2 YNNKEL (reference sequence). CDR3 length equals 15 residues. Between the trimmed V and J ends, which lost 1 base and 1 base, there was a span of 10 bases. CDR3 in DNA: TGTGCCAGCAGCCAAGGTGGGCAGACCCAAGAGACCCAGTACTTC. It codes for CASSQGGQTQETQYF.

With respect to this clonotype: Given the absence of the conserved phenylalanine or tryptophan at the CDR3 end, a read error is likely. The chain carries TRBV7-9 and TRBJ1-1, with D unresolved. The germline CDR1 and CDR2 sequences are SEHNR and FQNEAQ (reference sequence). The length of the CDR3 is 11 residues. V gave up 7 bases and J gave up 7 bases, with 10 bases separating them. The CDR3 sequence is CASTSIREAFV. In DNA, the CDR3 is TGTGCCAGCACTAGTATCCGTGAAGCTTTCGTT.

The V call is TRBV6-1, the J call TRBJ2-1, with D perhaps given as TRBD1 or TRBD2 (6 bases each). Trimming took off 0 bases at V and 1 base at J, with 10 bases between the two ends. The CDR3 contains 16 residues. Germline values: CDR1 MNHNS, CDR2 SASEGT. The CDR3 DNA is TGTGCCAGCAGTGAAGCAGGGGGGTATTCCTACAATGAGCAGTTCTTC. It is translated as CASSEAGGYSYNEQFF.

This clonotype was observed a handful of times. The chain recombines TRBV28 with TRBJ2-5, with 10 bases lining up with TRBD2. Germline V lookup: CDR1 MDHEN, CDR2 SYDVKM. Trimming at V came to 3 bases and at J to 4 bases, leaving 8 bases not matched to a gene. The CDR3 runs to 16 residues. CDR3 in amino acids: CASSLVSGGPGETQYF. Here the CDR3 DNA reads TGTGCCAGCAGTTTGGTTAGCGGGGGGCCGGGAGAGACCCAGTACTTC.

This clonotype was observed a few times. This chain uses TRBV20-1 with TRBJ1-1; 7 positions agree with TRBD1. The V gene end was trimmed by 6 bases and the J gene end by 4 bases; junction bases not matched to a gene: 5. This CDR3 is built from 12 residues. CDR1 and CDR2 from the germline V gene are DFQATT and SNEGSKA (reference sequence). CDR3 in DNA: TGCAGTGCCCGACAGGGAACCACTGAAGCTTTCTTT. Protein: CSARQGTTEAFF.

This clonotype turned up a few times. The chain carries TRBV12-3 or TRBV12-4 and TRBJ2-7; 7 bases are shared with TRBD1. This CDR3 comprises 13 residues. The ends lost 3 bases at V and 7 bases at J; junction bases unmatched: 6. CDR3 amino acids: CASSLSLQGEQYF. DNA of the CDR3: TGTGCCAGCAGTTTGAGCCTACAGGGGGAGCAGTACTTC.

The chain uses TRBV28 and TRBJ2-5; no clear D. CDR1 and CDR2 (germline): MDHEN, SYDVKM. Trimming took 5 bases from V and 2 from J, leaving 9 bases between them. There are 13 residues in the CDR3. The DNA of the CDR3 is TGTGCCAGCAGTCCCCTATTACAAGAGACCCAGTACTTC. Translating it yields CASSPLLQETQYF.

This clonotype was found a few times. V is TRBV5-4 and J is TRBJ2-1; 9 bases are a match to TRBD2. Germline loops: CDR1 SGHNT, CDR2 YYREEE (reference sequence). The CDR3 has 18 residues. V dropped 0 bases and J dropped 2; count of bases not matched to a gene: 9. Here the CDR3 reads CASSLEGASGNPYNEQFF. CDR3 in DNA: TGTGCCAGCAGCTTGGAGGGGGCTAGCGGGAATCCCTACAATGAGCAGTTCTTC.

V is TRBV5-1 and J is TRBJ2-4, with 10 nucleotides matching TRBD1. Losses at the gene ends were 4 bases for V and 2 bases for J; bases not matched to a gene: 6. Germline V gene data show CDR1 as SGHRS and CDR2 as YFSETQ. The CDR3 consists of 16 residues. CDR3 sequence reads: CASSLGQGTTKNIQYF. The CDR3 DNA sequence: TGCGCCAGCAGCCTGGGACAGGGGACCACCAAAAACATTCAGTACTTC.

This clonotype was observed a few times. The chain joins TRBV15 to TRBJ2-7; the D gene could be TRBD1 or TRBD2 (5 bases each). Deletions cut 5 bases from V and 7 bases from J, with 15 bases between. CDR1 is LNHNV, CDR2 YYDKDF, per germline (reference sequence). The CDR3 is 13 residues long. The CDR3 spells CATSGGPRGEQYF. The CDR3 DNA reads as TGTGCCACCAGCGGGGGACCGCGTGGGGAGCAGTACTTC.

The V gene is TRBV28, the J gene TRBJ2-7, with 9 bases fitting TRBD2. Germline assignment: CDR1 MDHEN and CDR2 SYDVKM. This CDR3 spans 17 amino acids. J was trimmed by 3 bases and V by 6 bases; bases with no gene match: 15. The CDR3 reads CASSPRNSGGHSYEQYF. CDR3 bases: TGTGCCAGCAGCCCCCGGAACAGCGGGGGGCACAGCTACGAGCAGTACTTC.

The chain uses TRBV29-1 and TRBJ2-3, with D uncertain. The CDR3 has 14 residues. Germline CDR1 is SQVTM and CDR2 is ANQGSEA. V dropped 1 base and J dropped 0 bases, with 8 bases sitting between them. The DNA for the CDR3 is TGCAGCGTTGAAGGGGGTCGGAGCACAGATACGCAGTATTTT. This encodes CSVEGGRSTDTQYF.

This chain links TRBV29-1 with TRBJ1-5; no reliable D call. CDR1 is SQVTM, CDR2 ANQGSEA, per germline. The CDR3 extends over 13 amino acids. Trimming removed 4 bases from V and 3 bases from J, with 10 bases in between. CDR3 amino acids: CSVGGGPNQPQHF. CDR3 DNA sequence: TGCAGCGTTGGAGGAGGGCCCAATCAGCCCCAGCATTTT.

This clonotype was picked up a small number of times. The chain is built from TRBV5-6 and TRBJ1-2, with a tentative D call TRBD1 (6 bases). The CDR3 has 15 amino acids. V lost 2 bases, J lost 5 bases, and 16 bases lay in between. From germline, CDR1 is SGHDT and CDR2 YYEEEE. The CDR3 spells CASSFRTGIGYGYTF. The CDR3 DNA reads as TGTGCCAGCAGCTTCCGAACAGGGATCGGTTATGGCTACACCTTC.

The chain joins TRBV10-3 to TRBJ2-3; 8 bases are a match to TRBD2. V shed 0 bases and J 4 bases; nucleotides not matched to a gene: 12. Germline V gene lookup returns CDR1 ENHRY and CDR2 SYGVKD. CDR3 length: 18 residues. The CDR3 protein is CAISESDGGARGADTQYF. DNA of the CDR3: TGTGCCATCAGTGAGTCCGACGGGGGGGCCAGAGGAGCAGATACGCAGTATTTT.

V is TRBV6-5 and J is TRBJ2-3; 7 bases map to TRBD1. This CDR3 is 17 amino acids long. The germline CDR1 and CDR2 sequences are MNHEY and SVGAGI. Losses at the gene ends were 1 base for V and 3 bases for J; bases not matched to a gene: 10. CDR3 in amino acids: CASSYWFRDRVTDTQYF. As DNA, the CDR3 is TGTGCCAGCAGTTACTGGTTCCGAGACAGGGTGACAGATACGCAGTATTTT.